This paragraph reports one T cell receptor (beta chain). The sample originates from a study of shared clonotypes between healthy human individuals. For the study at large: The study drew on a couple of women and three men aged 18 to 49 as donors.

Germline V gene lookup returns CDR1 SGHVS and CDR2 FQNEAQ. The CDR3 spans 15 residues. V was clipped by 1 base and J by 3 bases; unmatched bases: 1. Clones were read by immunoSEQ multiplex PCR, and TCRdb kept only the in-frame ones, dropping some. The data contain about a million clones, approximately 80% of them singletons. Naive CD45RA+ and memory CD45RA-negative subsets were split from CD4+ cells. The rearrangement uses TRBV7-8 and TRBJ2-7, with 12 positions matching TRBD2. Sequenced sample: memory CD4+ T cells sorted from blood. Noted subset: CD45RA-negative fraction. The receptor's source is a man younger than 35 in good health. As DNA, the CDR3 is TGTGCCAGCAGCTTAGGGACTAGCGGGGTCTACGAGCAGTACTTC. Protein product: CASSLGTSGVYEQYF.